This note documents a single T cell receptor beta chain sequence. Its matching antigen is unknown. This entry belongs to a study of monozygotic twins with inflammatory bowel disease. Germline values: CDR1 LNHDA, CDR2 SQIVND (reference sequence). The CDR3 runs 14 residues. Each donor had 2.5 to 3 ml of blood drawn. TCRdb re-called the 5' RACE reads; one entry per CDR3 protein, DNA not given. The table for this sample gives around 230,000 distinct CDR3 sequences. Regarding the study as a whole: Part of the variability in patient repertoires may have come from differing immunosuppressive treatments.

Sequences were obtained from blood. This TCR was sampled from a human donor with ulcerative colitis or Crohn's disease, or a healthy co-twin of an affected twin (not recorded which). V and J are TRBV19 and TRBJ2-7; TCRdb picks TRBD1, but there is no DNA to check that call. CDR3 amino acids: CASSSRDRVYEQYF.